The rows below give T cell receptor beta chains drawn from one sample of a study of blood T cell repertoires in COVID-19. Method: immunoSEQ multiplex PCR; TCRdb's copy keeps in-frame clones and lacks some. The data hold about 170,000 clones, with around nine tenths observed a single time. Sequenced: peripheral blood. These receptors were taken from a man between 65 and 85 years old with acute or convalescent COVID-19. Each CDR3 is given with its conserved first and last residue. A D gene is named only where the DNA matches it firmly. Clone sizes are given selectively: once, few, many, or a class where the clone is expanded.

d_call	v_call	j_call	clone_size	cdr3_aa	cdr3_nt
.	TRBV29-1	TRBJ1-2	.	CSVEFLQKMNYGYTF	TGCAGCGTTGAATTTCTCCAGAAAATGAACTATGGCTACACCTTC
.	TRBV12-3/TRBV12-4	TRBJ1-2	.	CASSSARRYGYTF	TGTGCCAGCAGTTCCGCGCGGAGGTATGGCTACACCTTC
TRBD1	TRBV11-2	TRBJ1-1	.	CASSLTGGLGTEAFF	TGTGCCAGCAGCTTAACAGGGGGTTTGGGCACTGAAGCTTTCTTT
TRBD2	TRBV7-9	TRBJ2-7	.	CASSLDRSGKLEQYF	TGTGCCAGCAGCTTAGACCGTAGCGGGAAACTCGAGCAGTACTTC
TRBD2	TRBV30	TRBJ2-3	once	CAWNGLASTDTQYF	TGTGCCTGGAACGGACTAGCGAGCACAGATACGCAGTATTTT
TRBD2	TRBV4-2	TRBJ2-3	.	CASSQVLLAGGGGNTDTQYF	TGTGCCAGCAGCCAAGTTCTCCTAGCGGGAGGAGGGGGTAACACAGATACGCAGTATTTT
TRBD1	TRBV30	TRBJ2-2	.	CAWRGDSSNTGELFF	TGTGCCTGGAGGGGGGACAGCTCGAACACCGGGGAGCTGTTTTTT
TRBD1	TRBV9	TRBJ1-2	.	CASSVETGIYGYTF	TGTGCCAGCAGCGTAGAGACAGGGATCTATGGCTACACCTTC
.	TRBV6-5	TRBJ2-7	.	CASSSGDSYEQYF	TGTGCCAGCAGTTCCGGGGACTCCTACGAGCAGTACTTC
TRBD1	TRBV5-1	TRBJ2-2	.	CASSAGQGASTGELFF	TGCGCCAGCAGCGCTGGACAGGGGGCGAGCACCGGGGAGCTGTTTTTT
.	TRBV5-6	TRBJ1-5	.	CASSQTGYSNQPQHF	TGTGCCAGCAGTCAAACAGGGTACAGCAATCAGCCCCAGCATTTT
.	TRBV4-3	TRBJ1-6	.	CASSQEVSGTYNSPLHF	TGCGCCAGCAGCCAAGAAGTGTCAGGAACCTATAATTCACCCCTCCACTTT
TRBD1	TRBV5-5	TRBJ2-7	once	CASSLAGTATYEQYF	TGTGCCAGCAGCTTGGCGGGGACAGCCACCTACGAGCAGTACTTC